This T cell receptor beta chain was found in a study of vaccination and CD4 T cells after COVID-19. In the study overall: Timing of post-vaccine sample collection was a median around 72 days after dose two, with a range of 14 to 241. The stimulating agents, overlapping spike peptides, came from SARS-CoV-2, HCoV-NL63, HCoV-OC43 and HCoV-229E.

The CDR3 is 12 residues long. The germline V gene has CDR1 SQVTM and CDR2 ANQGSEA. The V gene lost 4 bases and the J gene lost 5 bases, with 11 bases spanning the gap. The assay that was used to sequence DNA from cultured CD4+ T cells was the Oncomine TCR Beta short-read assay. One entry per CDR3 protein, called by TCRdb with MiXCR from the PCR reads. This repertoire shows about 18,000 distinct CDR3 sequences, about half found once; its top ten account for roughly a tenth. Treatment: approximately 10-day PBMC culture with coronavirus spike peptide pools or control peptides (ViraFEST assay). In the case of this clonotype: Its antigen is still unknown.

This TCR derives from a human donor who had recovered from COVID-19. The V call is TRBV29-1, the J call TRBJ2-5; D is uncertain. Sequencing was performed on CD4+ T cells from blood, cultured in vitro, taken before SARS-CoV-2 vaccination. The chain's CDR3 is CSVGVGVETQYF. Written as DNA, the CDR3 is TGCAGCGTTGGTGTTGGGGTGGAGACCCAGTACTTC.